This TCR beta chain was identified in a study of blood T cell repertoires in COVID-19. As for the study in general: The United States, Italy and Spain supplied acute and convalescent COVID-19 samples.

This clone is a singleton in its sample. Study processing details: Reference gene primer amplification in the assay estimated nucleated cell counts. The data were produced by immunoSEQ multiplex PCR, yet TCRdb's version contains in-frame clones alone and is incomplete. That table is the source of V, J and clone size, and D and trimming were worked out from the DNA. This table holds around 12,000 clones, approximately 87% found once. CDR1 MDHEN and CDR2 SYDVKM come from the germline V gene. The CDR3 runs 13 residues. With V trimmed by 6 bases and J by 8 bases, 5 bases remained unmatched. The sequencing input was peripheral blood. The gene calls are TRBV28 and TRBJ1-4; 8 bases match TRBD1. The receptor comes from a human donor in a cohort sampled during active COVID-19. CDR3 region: CASRGQGGEKLFF. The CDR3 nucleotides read TGTGCCAGCAGAGGACAGGGTGGCGAAAAACTGTTTTTT.